The 9 T cell receptor beta chains in this list originate from one sample, sequenced in a study of blood T cell repertoires in COVID-19. Sequenced by immunoSEQ multiplex PCR; TCRdb stores in-frame clones only, minus some. In the table there are around 53,000 clones, 84% of which are singletons. Sequencing was carried out using peripheral blood. The origin of the receptors is a man aged 70-80 years with active COVID-19.

This clone was picked up one time. Other DNA sequences in the same sample also yield this CDR3. The J gene is TRBJ2-2, the V gene TRBV7-9; 10 bases line up with TRBD1. The germline V gene has CDR1 SEHNR and CDR2 FQNEAQ (reference sequence). V trimming: 5 bases; J trimming: 3 bases; junction bases outside the gene matches: 3. This CDR3 spans 15 amino acids. CDR3 residues: CASSPGTGDTGELFF. As DNA, the CDR3 is TGTGCCAGCAGCCCCGGGACAGGGGACACCGGGGAGCTGTTTTTT.

This clone was counted once. Written as DNA, the CDR3 is TGTGCCAGCAGCCAAGGCCGGGGGAACACTGAAGCTTTCTTT. It codes for CASSQGRGNTEAFF. The V gene is TRBV4-2, the J gene TRBJ1-1; D remains ambiguous. The V gene's germline CDR1 is LGHNA and CDR2 YNFKEQ. V lost 1 base, J lost 1 base, and 7 bases lay in between. The length of the CDR3 is 14 residues.

This chain uses TRBV7-9 with TRBJ2-1; weak D call: TRBD1 (6 bases). The CDR3 runs 15 residues. Germline CDR1 SEHNR, CDR2 FQNEAQ (reference sequence). Trimming left V 5 bases short and J 4 bases short, with 15 bases between. The chain's CDR3 is CASSQQGQGYNEQFF. In DNA, the CDR3 is TGTGCCAGCAGCCAGCAGGGACAAGGGTACAATGAGCAGTTCTTC.

There are a few counts of this clone. The chain joins TRBV4-3 to TRBJ1-3, with D unclear. V was pared by 0 bases and J by 0 bases, with 9 bases between. This CDR3 contains 16 residues. Germline V CDR1 and CDR2: LGHNA, YSLEER. As DNA, the CDR3 is TGCGCCAGCAGCCAAGAATTGGCTGCCTCTGGAAACACCATATATTTT. Encoded protein: CASSQELAASGNTIYF.

The rearrangement uses TRBV4-2 and TRBJ1-6; D is possibly TRBD1 (6 bases). The CDR3 extends over 19 amino acids. V was clipped by 1 base and J by 0 bases, with 16 bases between them. Germline assignment: CDR1 LGHNA and CDR2 YNFKEQ. The CDR3 here is CASSQAGGPGSSYNSPLHF. In DNA, the CDR3 is TGTGCCAGCAGCCAAGCGGGGGGGCCGGGGAGCTCCTATAATTCACCCCTCCACTTT.

The chain has TRBV12-5 and TRBJ2-5, with TRBD2 as a possible D gene (6 bases). V was clipped by 0 bases and J by 3 bases, with 8 bases between them. CDR1 and CDR2 (germline): LGHNT, FRNRAP. The length of the CDR3 is 14 residues. Here the CDR3 DNA reads TGTGCTAGTGGTTTGGTACCGGGGGAAGAGACCCAGTACTTC. Its protein product is CASGLVPGEETQYF.

The chain joins TRBV5-4 to TRBJ2-3, with a weak D call TRBD2 (5 bases). The length of the CDR3 is 13 residues. The germline CDR1 and CDR2 sequences are SGHNT and YYREEE (reference sequence). Trimming removed 4 bases at V and 3 bases at J, with 9 bases between. Written as DNA, the CDR3 is TGTGCCAGCAGCCTGGACTTTACAGATACGCAGTATTTT. Its translation is CASSLDFTDTQYF. The entire variable domain, with the rest obtained from reference TRBV5-4 and TRBJ2-3, is as follows: ETGVTQSPTHLIKTRGQQVTLRCSSQSGHNTVSWYQQALGQGPQFIFQYYREEENGRGNFPPRFSGLQFPNYSSELNVNALELDDSALYLCASSLDFTDTQYFGPGTRLTVL.

The chain links TRBV30 to TRBJ1-1, with no clear D. CDR3 length equals 13 residues. The V end was cut by 2 bases, the J end by 0 bases, with 7 bases between. In germline, CDR1 is GTSNPN, CDR2 SVGIG (reference sequence). Here the CDR3 reads CAWSPHMNTEAFF. The CDR3 bases are TGTGCCTGGAGTCCCCACATGAACACTGAAGCTTTCTTT.

The chain couples TRBV5-1 to TRBJ1-4, with D possibly being TRBD1 (5 bases). The CDR3 sequence is 16 residues long. The V and J ends lost 10 bases and 7 bases respectively, with 26 bases between them. In germline, CDR1 is SGHRS, CDR2 YFSETQ. DNA of the CDR3: TGCGCCTGGGGCCCGAGGCCGGTAACAAGTACTGAAAAACTGTTTTTT. Residues: CAWGPRPVTSTEKLFF.